Here is one TCR beta chain with its context. These data originate in a study of cytomegalovirus exposure and HLA in healthy donors. Across the study: HLA-typed donors contributed 65 million to 95 million unique TCRs, which were held in an early data release.

The V gene's germline CDR1 is LNHDA and CDR2 SQIVND (reference sequence). Trimming pared 7 bases from V and 5 bases from J, leaving 11 bases between. CDR3 length: 12 amino acids. Researchers ran the PCR with 60 Vbeta and 13 Jbeta primers. The data were produced by immunoSEQ multiplex PCR, yet TCRdb's version contains in-frame clones alone and is incomplete. The sample has some 100,000 clones; around 76% are singletons. The sequenced sample was PBMCs. This chain joins TRBV19 and TRBJ1-1; D call uncertain. This receptor was taken from a woman aged 40 to 50 in good health and CMV-seropositive. This CDR3 reads CASKIAGTEAFF. The DNA of the CDR3 is TGTGCCAGTAAAATCGCCGGGACTGAAGCTTTCTTT.